This T cell receptor beta chain is drawn from a study of T cell repertoires in cytomegalovirus infection. Looking at the study overall: Researchers turned to recently identified HLA-C-restricted CMV epitopes as well as well-studied HLA-B-restricted ones.

This clonotype was seen more than once but under ten times. Its target is unknown. TCRdb fed the reads into MiXCR, producing one record per CDR3 protein. The sample consists of about 920,000 distinct CDR3 sequences, roughly 30% of them appearing once. This CDR3 comprises 13 residues. Germline loops: CDR1 KGHDR, CDR2 SFDVKD. The ends lost 10 bases at V and 4 bases at J; junction bases unmatched: 3. This specimen was cultured CD8+ T cells from PBMCs, taken from culture after CMV antigen stimulation. The J gene is TRBJ2-1, the V gene TRBV24-1; 10 bases map to TRBD1. This TCR came from a human donor in good health (CMV status not recorded). Some clones in this sample may be carry-over from other donors' samples. The CDR3 DNA is TGTGCCACGCGGGACAGGGGTTACAATGAGCAGTTCTTC. Translation gives CATRDRGYNEQFF.